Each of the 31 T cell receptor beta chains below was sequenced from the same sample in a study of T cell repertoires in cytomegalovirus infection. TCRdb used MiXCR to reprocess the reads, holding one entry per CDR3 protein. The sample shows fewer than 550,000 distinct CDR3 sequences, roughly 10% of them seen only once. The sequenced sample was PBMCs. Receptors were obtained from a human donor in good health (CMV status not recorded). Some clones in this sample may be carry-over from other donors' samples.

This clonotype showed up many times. CDR3 region: CADRGGKGVNTEAFF. The CDR3 DNA sequence: TGTGCCGACCGAGGGGGCAAGGGGGTGAACACTGAAGCTTTCTTT. The chain recombines TRBV10-3 with TRBJ1-1, with 7 nucleotides matching TRBD1. Germline CDR1 reads ENHRY; CDR2 reads SYGVKD. CDR3 length equals 15 residues. The junction had 12 bases not matched to a gene; V was cut back by 11 bases and J by 0 bases.

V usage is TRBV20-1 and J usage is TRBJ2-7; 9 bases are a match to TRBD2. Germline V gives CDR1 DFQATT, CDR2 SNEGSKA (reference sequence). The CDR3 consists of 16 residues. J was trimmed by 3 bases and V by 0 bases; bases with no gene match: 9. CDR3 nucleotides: TGCAGTGCTAGAGATCTTAGTCTAGCGGGACTCTACGAGCAGTACTTC. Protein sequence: CSARDLSLAGLYEQYF.

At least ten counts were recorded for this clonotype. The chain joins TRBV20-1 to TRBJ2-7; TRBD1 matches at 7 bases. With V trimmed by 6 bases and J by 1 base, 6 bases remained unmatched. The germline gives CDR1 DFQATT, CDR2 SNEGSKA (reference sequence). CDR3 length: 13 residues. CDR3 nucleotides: TGCAGTGCCAAGGACAGGTCTTCCTACGAGCAGTACTTC. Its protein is CSAKDRSSYEQYF.

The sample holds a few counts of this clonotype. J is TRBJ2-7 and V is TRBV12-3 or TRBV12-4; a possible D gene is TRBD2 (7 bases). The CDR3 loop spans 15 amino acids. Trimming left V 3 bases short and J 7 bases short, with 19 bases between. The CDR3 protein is CASSLSTGGGGEQYF. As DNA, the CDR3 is TGTGCCAGCAGTTTGAGCACAGGAGGGGGAGGGGAGCAGTACTTC.

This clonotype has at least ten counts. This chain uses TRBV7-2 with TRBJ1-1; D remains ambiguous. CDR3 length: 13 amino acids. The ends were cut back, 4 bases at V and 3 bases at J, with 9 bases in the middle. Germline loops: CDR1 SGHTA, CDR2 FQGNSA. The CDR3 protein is CASSSRSDTEAFF. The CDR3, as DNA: TGTGCCAGCAGCTCTCGATCAGACACTGAAGCTTTCTTT.

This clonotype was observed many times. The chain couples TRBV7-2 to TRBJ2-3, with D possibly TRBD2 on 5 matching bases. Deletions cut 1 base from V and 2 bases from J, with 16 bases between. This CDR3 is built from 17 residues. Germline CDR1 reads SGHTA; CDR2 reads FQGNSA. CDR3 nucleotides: TGTGCCAGCAGCTTAGACCCCCAGCGGAGGTACACAGATACGCAGTATTTT. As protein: CASSLDPQRRYTDTQYF. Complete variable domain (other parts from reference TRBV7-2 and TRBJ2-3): GAGVSQSPSNKVTEKGKDVELRCDPISGHTALYWYRQSLGQGLEFLIYFQGNSAPDKSGLPSDRFSAERTGGSVSTLTIQRTQQEDSAVYLCASSLDPQRRYTDTQYFGPGTRLTVL.

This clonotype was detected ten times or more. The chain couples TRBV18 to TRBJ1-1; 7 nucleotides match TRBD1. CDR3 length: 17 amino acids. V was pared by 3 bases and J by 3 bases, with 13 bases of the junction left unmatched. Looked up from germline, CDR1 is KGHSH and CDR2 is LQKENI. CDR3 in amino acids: CASSPSGGPGGDTEAFF. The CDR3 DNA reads TGTGCCAGCTCACCCTCAGGGGGGCCAGGGGGTGACACTGAAGCTTTCTTT.

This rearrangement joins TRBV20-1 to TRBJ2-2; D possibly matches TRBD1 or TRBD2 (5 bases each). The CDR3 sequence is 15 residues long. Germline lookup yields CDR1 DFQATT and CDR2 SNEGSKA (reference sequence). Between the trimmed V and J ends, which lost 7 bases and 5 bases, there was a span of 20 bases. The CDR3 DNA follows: TGCAGTGGCATATCCGGGGACCTTGGAACCGGGGAGCTGTTTTTT. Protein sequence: CSGISGDLGTGELFF.

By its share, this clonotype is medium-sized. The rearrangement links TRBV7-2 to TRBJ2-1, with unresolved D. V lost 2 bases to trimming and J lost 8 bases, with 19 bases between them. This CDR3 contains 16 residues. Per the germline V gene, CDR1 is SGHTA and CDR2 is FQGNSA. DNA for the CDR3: TGTGCCAGCAGCTTATATGCCCGTGGGTTAGGTGATGAGCAGTTCTTC. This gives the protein CASSLYARGLGDEQFF.

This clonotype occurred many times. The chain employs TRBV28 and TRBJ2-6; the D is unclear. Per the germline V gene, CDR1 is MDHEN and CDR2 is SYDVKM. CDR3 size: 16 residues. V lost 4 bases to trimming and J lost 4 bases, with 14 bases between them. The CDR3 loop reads CASSSQLGSGANVLTF. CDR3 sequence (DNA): TGTGCCAGCAGTTCCCAGTTGGGATCCGGGGCCAACGTCCTGACTTTC.

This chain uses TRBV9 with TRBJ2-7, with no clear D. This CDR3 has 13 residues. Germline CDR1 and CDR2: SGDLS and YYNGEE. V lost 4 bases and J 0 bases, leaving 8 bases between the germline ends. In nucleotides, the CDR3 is TGTGCCAGCAGCCCGTCCCCCTCCTACGAGCAGTACTTC. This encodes CASSPSPSYEQYF. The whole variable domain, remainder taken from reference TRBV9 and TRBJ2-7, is DSGVTQTPKHLITATGQRVTLRCSPRSGDLSVYWYQQSLDQGLQFLIQYYNGEERAKGNILERFSAQQFPDLHSELNLSSLELGDSALYFCASSPSPSYEQYFGPGTRLTVT.

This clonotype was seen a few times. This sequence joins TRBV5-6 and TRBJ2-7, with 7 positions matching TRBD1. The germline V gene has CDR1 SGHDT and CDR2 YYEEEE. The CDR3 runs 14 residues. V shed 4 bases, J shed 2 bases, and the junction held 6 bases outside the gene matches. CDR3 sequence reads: CASSLTGEPYEQYF. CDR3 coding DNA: TGTGCCAGCAGCCTAACAGGGGAGCCCTACGAGCAGTACTTC.

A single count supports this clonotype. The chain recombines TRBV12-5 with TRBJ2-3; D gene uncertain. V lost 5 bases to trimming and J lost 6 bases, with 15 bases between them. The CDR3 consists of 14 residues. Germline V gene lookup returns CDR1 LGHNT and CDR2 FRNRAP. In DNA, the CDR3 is TGTGCTAGTGGTCCCCGACGGTCCGGCGATACGCAGTATTTT. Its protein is CASGPRRSGDTQYF.

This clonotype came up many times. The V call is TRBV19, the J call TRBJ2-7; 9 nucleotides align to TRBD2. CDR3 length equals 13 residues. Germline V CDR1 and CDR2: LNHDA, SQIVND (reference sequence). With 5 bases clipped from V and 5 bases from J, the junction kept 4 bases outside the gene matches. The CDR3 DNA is TGTGCCAGTAGTTCAGGACTAGCGAACGAGCAGTACTTC. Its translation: CASSSGLANEQYF.

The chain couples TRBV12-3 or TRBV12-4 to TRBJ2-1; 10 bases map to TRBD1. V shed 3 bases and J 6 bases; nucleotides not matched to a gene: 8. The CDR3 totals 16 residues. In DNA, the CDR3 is TGTGCCAGCAGTTTCACGACAGGGGGCTCAAGCAATGAGCAGTTCTTC. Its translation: CASSFTTGGSSNEQFF.

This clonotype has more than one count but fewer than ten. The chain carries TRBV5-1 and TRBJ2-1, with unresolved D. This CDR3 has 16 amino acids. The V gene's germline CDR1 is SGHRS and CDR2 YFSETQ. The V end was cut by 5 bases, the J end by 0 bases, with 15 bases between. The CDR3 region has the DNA TGCGCCAGCAGAAGAACGACGTCCAGCTCCTACAATGAGCAGTTCTTC. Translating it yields CASRRTTSSSYNEQFF.

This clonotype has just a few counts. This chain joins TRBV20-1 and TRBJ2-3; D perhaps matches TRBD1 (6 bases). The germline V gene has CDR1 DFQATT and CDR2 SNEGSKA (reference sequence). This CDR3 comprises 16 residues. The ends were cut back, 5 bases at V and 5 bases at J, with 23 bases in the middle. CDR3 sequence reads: CSAWTVQAQGGDTQYF. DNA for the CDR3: TGCAGTGCTTGGACCGTCCAAGCCCAAGGGGGAGATACGCAGTATTTT.

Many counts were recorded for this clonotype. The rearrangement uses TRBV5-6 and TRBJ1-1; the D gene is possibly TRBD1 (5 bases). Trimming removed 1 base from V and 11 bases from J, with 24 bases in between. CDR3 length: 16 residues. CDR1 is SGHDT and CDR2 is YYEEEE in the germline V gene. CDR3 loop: CASSLTNRDASLGAFF. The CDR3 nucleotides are TGTGCCAGCAGCTTGACGAACCGGGACGCTTCCCTCGGGGCTTTCTTT.

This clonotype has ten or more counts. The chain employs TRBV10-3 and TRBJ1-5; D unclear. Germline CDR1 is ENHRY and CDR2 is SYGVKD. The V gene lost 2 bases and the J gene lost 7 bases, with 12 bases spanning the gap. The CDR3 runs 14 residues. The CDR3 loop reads CAISEIATHQPQHF. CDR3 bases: TGTGCCATCAGTGAGATAGCGACTCACCAGCCCCAGCATTTT.

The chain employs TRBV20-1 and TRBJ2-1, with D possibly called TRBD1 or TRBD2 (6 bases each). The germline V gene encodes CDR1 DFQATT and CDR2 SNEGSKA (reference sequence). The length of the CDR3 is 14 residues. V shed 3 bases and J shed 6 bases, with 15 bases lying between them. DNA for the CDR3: TGCAGTGCTAGGGATCCCACGGGGGCCAATGAGCAGTTCTTC. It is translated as CSARDPTGANEQFF.

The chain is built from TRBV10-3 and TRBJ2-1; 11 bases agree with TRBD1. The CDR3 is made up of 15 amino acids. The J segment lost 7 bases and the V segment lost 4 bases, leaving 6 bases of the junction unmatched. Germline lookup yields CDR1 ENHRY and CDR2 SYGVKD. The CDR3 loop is CAISGTGGFRNEQFF. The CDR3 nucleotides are TGTGCCATCAGTGGGACAGGGGGCTTTCGTAATGAGCAGTTCTTC.

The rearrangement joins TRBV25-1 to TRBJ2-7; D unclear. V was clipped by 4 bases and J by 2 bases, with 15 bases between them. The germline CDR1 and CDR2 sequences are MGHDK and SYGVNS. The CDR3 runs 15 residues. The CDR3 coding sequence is TGTGCCAGCAGTGCCTCCGGGTTCCCGACCTACGAGCAGTACTTC. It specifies CASSASGFPTYEQYF.

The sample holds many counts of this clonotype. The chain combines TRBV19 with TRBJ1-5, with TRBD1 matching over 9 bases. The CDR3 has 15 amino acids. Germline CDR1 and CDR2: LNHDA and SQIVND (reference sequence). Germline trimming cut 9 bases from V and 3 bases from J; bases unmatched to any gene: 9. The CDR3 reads CASDAHRGLNQPQHF. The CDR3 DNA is TGTGCCAGCGACGCACACAGGGGGCTCAATCAGCCCCAGCATTTT.

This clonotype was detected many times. CDR3 sequence reads: CASTAAGGSYNEQFF. In nucleotides, the CDR3 is TGTGCCAGCACCGCGGCGGGGGGCTCCTACAATGAGCAGTTCTTC. The V gene is TRBV7-6, the J gene TRBJ2-1, with 8 bases matching TRBD2. Trimming cost V 7 bases and J 0 bases; bases outside gene matches: 5. Germline V gene lookup returns CDR1 SGHVS and CDR2 FNYEAQ. The CDR3 is 15 amino acids.

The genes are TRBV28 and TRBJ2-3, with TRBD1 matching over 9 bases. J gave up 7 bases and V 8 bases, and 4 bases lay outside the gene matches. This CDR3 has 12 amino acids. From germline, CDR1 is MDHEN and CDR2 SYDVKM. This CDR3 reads CASGQGLNTQYF. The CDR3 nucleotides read TGTGCCAGCGGACAGGGGCTGAATACGCAGTATTTT.

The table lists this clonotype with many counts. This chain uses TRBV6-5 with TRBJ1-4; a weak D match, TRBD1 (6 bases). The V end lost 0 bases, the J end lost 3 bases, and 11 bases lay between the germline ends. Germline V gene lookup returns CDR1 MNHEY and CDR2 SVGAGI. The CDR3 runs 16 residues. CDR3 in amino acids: CASSYSSGGANEKLFF. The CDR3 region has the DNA TGTGCCAGCAGTTACTCGTCGGGGGGCGCTAATGAAAAACTGTTTTTT.

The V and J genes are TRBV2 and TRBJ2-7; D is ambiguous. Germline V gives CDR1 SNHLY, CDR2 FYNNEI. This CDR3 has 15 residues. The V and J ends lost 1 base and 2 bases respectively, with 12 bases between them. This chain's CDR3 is CASSEVPEPPYEQYF. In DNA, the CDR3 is TGTGCCAGCAGTGAAGTCCCGGAACCTCCCTACGAGCAGTACTTC. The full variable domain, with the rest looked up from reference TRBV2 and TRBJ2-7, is EPEVTQTPSHQVTQMGQEVILRCVPISNHLYFYWYRQILGQKVEFLVSFYNNEISEKSEIFDDQFSVERPDGSNFTLKIRSTKLEDSAMYFCASSEVPEPPYEQYFGPGTRLTVT.

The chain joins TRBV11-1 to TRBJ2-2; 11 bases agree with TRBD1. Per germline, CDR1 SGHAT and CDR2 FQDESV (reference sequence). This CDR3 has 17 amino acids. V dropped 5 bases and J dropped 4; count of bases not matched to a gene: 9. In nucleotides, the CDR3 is TGTGCCAGCAGCCATCCCGGGACAGGGGGTTTCACCGGGGAGCTGTTTTTT. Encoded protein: CASSHPGTGGFTGELFF.

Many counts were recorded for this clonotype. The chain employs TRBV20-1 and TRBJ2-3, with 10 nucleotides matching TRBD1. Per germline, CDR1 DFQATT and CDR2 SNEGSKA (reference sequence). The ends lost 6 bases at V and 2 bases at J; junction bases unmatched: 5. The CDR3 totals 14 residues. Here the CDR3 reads CSATGTGATDTQYF. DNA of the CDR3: TGCAGTGCCACCGGGACAGGGGCCACAGATACGCAGTATTTT.

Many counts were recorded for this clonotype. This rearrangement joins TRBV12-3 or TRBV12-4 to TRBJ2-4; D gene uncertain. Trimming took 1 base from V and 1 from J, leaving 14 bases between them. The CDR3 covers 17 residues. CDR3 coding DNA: TGTGCCAGCAGTTTAGTTTGGCAGTTTCGGGCCAAAAACATTCAGTACTTC. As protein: CASSLVWQFRAKNIQYF.

CDR3 loop: CASSLSGTGANEQFF. CDR3 coding DNA: TGCGCCAGCAGCCTCTCCGGGACAGGGGCCAATGAGCAGTTCTTC. The chain couples TRBV5-1 to TRBJ2-1; 10 positions agree with TRBD1. Looked up from germline, CDR1 is SGHRS and CDR2 is YFSETQ. The CDR3 consists of 15 residues. J gave up 6 bases and V 4 bases, and 7 bases lay outside the gene matches.